Below, 13 T cell receptor beta chains from the same sample are listed, as sequenced in a study of T cell repertoires in ileal Crohn's disease. The sample's time point: neoterminal ileum biopsy at postoperative endoscopy, about 6 months after surgery. TCRdb's table, derived via immunoSEQ multiplex PCR, lists solely in-frame clones and lacks some. The repertoire holds 15,000 to 20,000 clones, with 72% as singletons. The sequenced material came from ileal tissue. The receptors derive from an adult with Crohn's disease.

V is TRBV2 and J is TRBJ2-5, with a weak D call TRBD1 (5 bases). The CDR3 is 15 amino acids. V was pared by 4 bases and J by 3 bases, with 15 bases between. Per the germline V gene, CDR1 is SNHLY and CDR2 is FYNNEI. The CDR3 region is CASSGTGPWEETQYF. CDR3 nucleotides: TGTGCCAGCAGTGGCACAGGCCCGTGGGAAGAGACCCAGTACTTC.

The chain recombines TRBV5-1 with TRBJ1-1; TRBD1 is a possible D gene (5 bases). V was clipped by 0 bases and J by 3 bases, with 12 bases between them. The CDR3 runs to 15 residues. Germline V lookup: CDR1 SGHRS, CDR2 YFSETQ. CDR3 protein: CASSLDGRAYTEAFF. CDR3 coding DNA: TGCGCCAGCAGCTTGGACGGCAGGGCCTACACTGAAGCTTTCTTT.

The chain links TRBV4-2 to TRBJ1-4; possibly TRBD1 for D (5 bases). Germline V gene lookup returns CDR1 LGHNA and CDR2 YNFKEQ. V dropped 4 bases and J dropped 6 bases, with 21 bases sitting between them. This CDR3 is built from 17 residues. CDR3 residues: CASSPEGGAFGDEKLFF. CDR3 DNA sequence: TGTGCCAGCAGCCCCGAGGGCGGGGCCTTTGGGGATGAAAAACTGTTTTTT.

This rearrangement joins TRBV28 to TRBJ1-2, with TRBD1 matching 7 bases. Per germline, CDR1 MDHEN and CDR2 SYDVKM. The CDR3 spans 12 residues. Trimming at V came to 8 bases and at J to 7 bases, leaving 7 bases not matched to a gene. CDR3 residues: CASGQALGGYTF. For the CDR3, the DNA is TGTGCCAGCGGACAGGCGCTAGGTGGCTACACCTTC.

This chain uses TRBV5-8 with TRBJ2-5, with a weak D call TRBD1 (6 bases). CDR1 and CDR2 from the germline V gene are SGHTS and YDEGEE. Trimming pared 3 bases from V and 5 bases from J, leaving 17 bases between. This CDR3 comprises 15 residues. The CDR3 loop reads CASSSQGSARETQYF. The DNA for the CDR3 is TGTGCCAGCAGCTCACAGGGTTCAGCTCGGGAGACCCAGTACTTC.

Only one count was recorded for this clone. This sequence joins TRBV7-2 and TRBJ1-2; D not resolved. Deletions cut 4 bases from V and 4 bases from J, with 10 bases between. Germline V gene sequence: CDR1 SGHTA, CDR2 FQGNSA. This CDR3 has 13 amino acids. This CDR3 is CASSSVSGYGYTF. In DNA, the CDR3 is TGTGCCAGCAGCTCGGTTAGCGGCTATGGCTACACCTTC. The whole variable domain, filled in from reference TRBV7-2 and TRBJ1-2, reads GAGVSQSPSNKVTEKGKDVELRCDPISGHTALYWYRQSLGQGLEFLIYFQGNSAPDKSGLPSDRFSAERTGGSVSTLTIQRTQQEDSAVYLCASSSVSGYGYTFGSGTRLTVV.

The chain joins TRBV4-3 to TRBJ2-7, with no clear D. Germline CDR1 LGHNA, CDR2 YSLEER. V was shortened by 0 bases and J by 3 bases, with 12 bases between the two germline ends. CDR3 size: 15 residues. As DNA, the CDR3 is TGCGCCAGCAGCCAAGAACCCCTACGTGGCTACGAGCAGTACTTC. This translates into CASSQEPLRGYEQYF.

The chain is built from TRBV29-1 and TRBJ1-5; possible D gene TRBD1, 6 bases. The germline V gene has CDR1 SQVTM and CDR2 ANQGSEA. This CDR3 has 13 residues. Trimming removed 5 bases from V and 3 bases from J, with 11 bases in between. CDR3: CSVRDNINQPQHF. For the CDR3, the DNA is TGCAGCGTTCGGGACAACATCAATCAGCCCCAGCATTTT.

The chain combines TRBV5-1 with TRBJ2-3; D remains unclear. The CDR3 is 14 amino acids. CDR1 SGHRS and CDR2 YFSETQ come from the germline V gene. V was shortened by 0 bases and J by 0 bases, with 5 bases between the two germline ends. This CDR3 is CASSLDQSTDTQYF. The CDR3 DNA sequence: TGCGCCAGCAGCTTGGACCAGAGCACAGATACGCAGTATTTT.

This clone is a singleton in its sample. This chain uses TRBV7-2 with TRBJ1-6, with 7 nucleotides matching TRBD1. The junction had 4 bases not matched to a gene; V was cut back by 5 bases and J by 9 bases. CDR3 size: 13 residues. Germline values: CDR1 SGHTA, CDR2 FQGNSA. The CDR3 sequence: CASSRGTVSPLHF. In DNA, the CDR3 is TGTGCCAGCAGCCGGGGGACAGTTTCACCCCTCCACTTT.

The rearrangement joins TRBV7-9 to TRBJ1-3; TRBD1 matches 7 bases. The J segment lost 4 bases and the V segment lost 8 bases, leaving 17 bases of the junction unmatched. The CDR3 has 17 residues. From germline, CDR1 is SEHNR and CDR2 FQNEAQ (reference sequence). CDR3 nucleotides: TGTGCCAGCCGGGGAACAGGACAGGCGCCGAAGGGAAACACCATATATTTT. Its protein is CASRGTGQAPKGNTIYF. The full variable domain, with the rest looked up from reference TRBV7-9 and TRBJ1-3, is DTGVSQNPRHKITKRGQNVTFRCDPISEHNRLYWYRQTLGQGPEFLTYFQNEAQLEKSRLLSDRFSAERPKGSFSTLEIQRTEQGDSAMYLCASRGTGQAPKGNTIYFGEGSWLTVV.

The chain links TRBV27 to TRBJ1-2; D is uncertain. Germline CDR1 and CDR2: MNHEY and SMNVEV (reference sequence). This CDR3 has 15 residues. Trimming cost V 2 bases and J 2 bases, with 12 bases left between them. The CDR3 DNA is TGTGCCAGCAGTTTAAATTCAGGTTGGAACTATGGCTACACCTTC. Amino acid sequence: CASSLNSGWNYGYTF.

The J gene is TRBJ2-7, the V gene TRBV7-9; the D gene is possibly TRBD2 (5 bases). The CDR3 length is 15 residues. The ends were cut back, 1 base at V and 4 bases at J, with 14 bases in the middle. The germline V gene encodes CDR1 SEHNR and CDR2 FQNEAQ (reference sequence). CDR3 sequence: CASSLGDYRGYEQYF. The CDR3 nucleotides are TGTGCCAGCAGCTTAGGTGACTACCGTGGATACGAGCAGTACTTC.